The 32 T cell receptor beta chains in this list originate from one sample, sequenced in a study of control samples from healthy donors and cancer patients. Sequencing was performed with immunoSEQ multiplex PCR; in TCRdb, only in-frame clones are kept and a portion is missing. The repertoire holds 100,000 to 150,000 clones, with 75% to 95% as singletons. Source material: blood. These receptor sequences come from a man aged 18 to 29 in good health.

This chain uses TRBV27 with TRBJ1-2; 7 positions agree with TRBD1. Germline CDR1 is MNHEY and CDR2 is SMNVEV (reference sequence). The CDR3 runs 17 residues. V trimming: 5 bases; J trimming: 8 bases; junction bases outside the gene matches: 20. The CDR3 DNA sequence: TGTGCCAGCAGTCCCTCCCCCCGGACAGGAACAGCTATGGGCTACACCTTC. Translated: CASSPSPRTGTAMGYTF.

The chain has TRBV7-2 and TRBJ1-4; D gene uncertain. In germline, CDR1 is SGHTA, CDR2 FQGNSA. V lost 1 base and J lost 8, with 11 bases in between. This CDR3 contains 14 residues. The CDR3 DNA is TGTGCCAGCAGCTTAGTGAGGGTCGGGGAAAAACTGTTTTTT. This sequence encodes CASSLVRVGEKLFF.

The chain recombines TRBV5-8 with TRBJ1-2; 10 bases are shared with TRBD1. Germline CDR1 SGHTS, CDR2 YDEGEE. The CDR3 extends over 15 amino acids. V gave up 4 bases and J gave up 6 bases; unmatched junction bases: 9. DNA of the CDR3: TGTGCCAGCAGCCGTTTAGATGGGACAGGGGATGGCTACACCTTC. Its protein product is CASSRLDGTGDGYTF.

The chain is built from TRBV7-8 and TRBJ1-6; D call uncertain. From germline, CDR1 is SGHVS and CDR2 FQNEAQ. V was pared by 5 bases and J by 4 bases, with 12 bases between. This CDR3 is 15 amino acids long. The DNA of the CDR3 is TGTGCCAGCAGCATCTCAGCCGTTTATAATTCACCCCTCCACTTT. This codes for CASSISAVYNSPLHF.

The chain recombines TRBV3-1 (or the pseudogene TRBV3-2) with TRBJ2-2, with unresolved D. In germline, CDR1 is LGHDT, CDR2 YNNKEL (reference sequence). The ends were cut back, 7 bases at V and 2 bases at J, with 14 bases in the middle. The CDR3 is made up of 15 amino acids. The CDR3 region is CASTPIGPNTGELFF. The CDR3 DNA sequence: TGTGCCAGCACCCCCATAGGACCAAACACCGGGGAGCTGTTTTTT.

CDR3: CASSLRTVDYGYTF. The CDR3 DNA sequence: TGTGCCAGCAGCTTGAGGACAGTCGACTATGGCTACACCTTC. The chain uses TRBV7-9 and TRBJ1-2, with D possibly being TRBD1 (6 bases). Germline-derived CDR1 and CDR2 are SEHNR and FQNEAQ (reference sequence). Trimming removed 3 bases at V and 3 bases at J, with 11 bases between. The CDR3 covers 14 residues.

The chain employs TRBV30 and TRBJ1-5; D is unresolved. V lost 5 bases, J lost 5 bases, and 10 bases lay in between. The CDR3 is 12 amino acids. The germline V gene has CDR1 GTSNPN and CDR2 SVGIG (reference sequence). The CDR3 sequence is CAWQAKDQPQHF. CDR3 nucleotides: TGTGCCTGGCAGGCGAAAGATCAGCCCCAGCATTTT. The full variable domain, in which reference TRBV30 and TRBJ1-5 provide the parts outside the CDR3, is SQTIHQWPATLVQPVGSPLSLECTVEGTSNPNLYWYRQAAGRGLQLLFYSVGIGQISSEVPQNLSASRPQDRQFILSSKKLLLSDSGFYLCAWQAKDQPQHFGDGTRLSIL.

This chain uses TRBV4-3 with TRBJ2-4, with D unclear. This CDR3 region has 16 residues. The V gene lost 0 bases and the J gene lost 2 bases, with 11 bases spanning the gap. The germline CDR1 and CDR2 sequences are LGHNA and YSLEER. The DNA for the CDR3 is TGCGCCAGCAGCCAAGATCTAGGGCCCCCCAAAAACATTCAGTACTTC. Amino acid sequence: CASSQDLGPPKNIQYF.

This clone was recorded once. The V gene is TRBV6-1, the J gene TRBJ1-4; D might be TRBD1 (5 bases). Germline loops: CDR1 MNHNS, CDR2 SASEGT. The ends were cut back, 3 bases at V and 8 bases at J, with 16 bases in the middle. The CDR3 covers 15 residues. CDR3 sequence: CASSDPGLLSEKLFF. CDR3 nucleotides: TGTGCCAGCAGTGATCCGGGACTTCTTTCCGAAAAACTGTTTTTT.

V usage is TRBV6-5 and J usage is TRBJ1-1, with a weak D call TRBD1 (5 bases). There are 12 residues in the CDR3. Trimming pared 7 bases from V and 5 bases from J, leaving 11 bases between. Germline V gene lookup returns CDR1 MNHEY and CDR2 SVGAGI. In nucleotides, the CDR3 is TGTGCCAGCATGGTGGGGGAAACTGAAGCTTTCTTT. Translating it yields CASMVGETEAFF.

The V call is TRBV27, the J call TRBJ2-1; D not resolved. CDR1 is MNHEY and CDR2 is SMNVEV in the germline V gene (reference sequence). Trimming cost V 2 bases and J 0 bases, with 8 bases left between them. The CDR3 is 15 residues long. Here the CDR3 DNA reads TGTGCCAGCAGTTTAGGGTCCAGCTCCTACAATGAGCAGTTCTTC. Protein: CASSLGSSSYNEQFF.

The genes are TRBV7-3 and TRBJ1-5; D is uncertain. CDR1 is SGHTA, CDR2 FQGTGA, per germline. V was cut by 3 bases and J by 3 bases, with 6 bases left in between. The CDR3 extends over 13 amino acids. Here the CDR3 DNA reads TGTGCCAGCAGCTTCTCGATCAATCAGCCCCAGCATTTT. It is translated as CASSFSINQPQHF.

J is TRBJ2-7 and V is TRBV10-2; no firm D call. This CDR3 spans 15 amino acids. V was shortened by 6 bases and J by 0 bases, with 15 bases between the two germline ends. The germline V gene encodes CDR1 WSHSY and CDR2 SAAADI. Here the CDR3 reads CASSDPDADSYEQYV. DNA for the CDR3: TGCGCCAGCAGCGACCCAGACGCAGACTCCTACGAGCAGTACGTC.

This chain uses TRBV12-3 or TRBV12-4 with TRBJ2-3, with 7 bases that match TRBD2. The CDR3 consists of 13 residues. The junction had 5 bases not matched to a gene; V was cut back by 7 bases and J by 4 bases. This chain's CDR3 is CASIISGSDTQYF. The CDR3 DNA sequence: TGTGCCAGCATTATTAGCGGGTCAGATACGCAGTATTTT.

The chain employs TRBV11-2 and TRBJ2-2, with D uncertain. V was cut by 9 bases and J by 6 bases, with 11 bases left in between. Germline-derived CDR1 and CDR2 are SGHAT and FQNNGV. The CDR3 consists of 12 residues. Written as DNA, the CDR3 is TGTGCCAGTGACCCCGGCGCCGGGGAGCTGTTTTTT. Residues: CASDPGAGELFF.

The chain employs TRBV5-1 and TRBJ1-2; D gene uncertain. The CDR3 totals 14 residues. From germline, CDR1 is SGHRS and CDR2 YFSETQ. V lost 4 bases and J lost 4, with 14 bases in between. The CDR3 loop reads CASSLTPVPYGYTF. CDR3 sequence (DNA): TGCGCCAGCAGCCTAACCCCCGTTCCCTATGGCTACACCTTC.

The V gene is TRBV7-6, the J gene TRBJ1-1; D call uncertain. Germline values: CDR1 SGHVS, CDR2 FNYEAQ. CDR3 length: 14 residues. The germline V and J ends were trimmed by 7 bases and 0 bases, with 12 bases remaining between them. CDR3 sequence (DNA): TGTGCCAGCAAAGACCATAGGGTGAACACTGAAGCTTTCTTT. Translating gives CASKDHRVNTEAFF.

The chain recombines TRBV5-4 with TRBJ1-1; D remains unclear. Between the trimmed V and J ends, which lost 0 bases and 0 bases, there was a span of 0 bases. In germline, CDR1 is SGHNT, CDR2 YYREEE (reference sequence). The CDR3 consists of 12 residues. The CDR3 nucleotides read TGTGCCAGCAGCTTGGTGAACACTGAAGCTTTCTTT. It is translated as CASSLVNTEAFF.

V and J are TRBV6-5 and TRBJ2-1; 7 bases map to TRBD1. Trimming at V came to 6 bases and at J to 0 bases, leaving 5 bases not matched to a gene. The germline CDR1 and CDR2 sequences are MNHEY and SVGAGI. The CDR3 covers 15 residues. The CDR3 nucleotides are TGTGCCAGCAGCGACAGGGACCGCTCCTACAATGAGCAGTTCTTC. As protein: CASSDRDRSYNEQFF.

The genes are TRBV4-2 and TRBJ2-2; perhaps TRBD2 as D (5 bases). The ends were cut back, 3 bases at V and 2 bases at J, with 13 bases in the middle. CDR1 is LGHNA, CDR2 YNFKEQ, per germline. The CDR3 length is 16 residues. The CDR3 region is CASSQEYGINTGELFF. The CDR3 nucleotides read TGTGCCAGCAGCCAGGAATACGGGATTAACACCGGGGAGCTGTTTTTT.

The rearrangement joins TRBV14 to TRBJ2-5; a possible D gene is TRBD2 (6 bases). V dropped 4 bases and J dropped 1 base, with 10 bases sitting between them. The CDR3 has 14 residues. Germline V gives CDR1 SGHDN, CDR2 FVKESK. The CDR3 DNA is TGTGCCAGCAGCCCCGGGGGATTCCAAGAGACCCAGTACTTC. Amino acids: CASSPGGFQETQYF.

The rearrangement uses TRBV6-4 and TRBJ2-7; no clear D. Trimming stripped 4 bases from V and 6 bases from J, with 4 bases between. CDR3 size: 10 residues. Germline V gene sequence: CDR1 MRHNA, CDR2 SNTAGT. CDR3 region: CASSAREQYV. CDR3 DNA: TGTGCCAGCAGTGCCCGCGAGCAGTACGTC.

The table lists this clone with a count of one. This chain links TRBV29-1 with TRBJ1-4; D call uncertain. The CDR3 contains 13 residues. Germline assignment: CDR1 SQVTM and CDR2 ANQGSEA. Trimming shortened V by 2 bases and J by 4 bases, and 8 bases separated the two germline ends. The chain's CDR3 is CSVELDLNEKLFF. DNA for the CDR3: TGCAGCGTTGAACTGGACCTTAATGAAAAACTGTTTTTT. Using reference TRBV29-1 and TRBJ1-4 for the parts outside the CDR3, the full variable domain is SAVISQKPSRDICQRGTSLTIQCQVDSQVTMMFWYRQQPGQSLTLIATANQGSEATYESGFVIDKFPISRPNLTFSTLTVSNMSPEDSSIYLCSVELDLNEKLFFGSGTQLSVL.

The gene calls are TRBV12-3 or TRBV12-4 and TRBJ2-5; D gene unclear. This CDR3 spans 11 amino acids. V gave up 6 bases and J gave up 5 bases, with 7 bases separating them. Written as DNA, the CDR3 is TGTGCCAGCAGACATTCGGAGACCCAGTACTTC. The encoded protein is CASRHSETQYF.

The gene calls are TRBV4-3 and TRBJ1-5; tentatively, D is TRBD1 (6 bases). Trimming pared 0 bases from V and 2 bases from J, leaving 8 bases between. The germline V gene encodes CDR1 LGHNA and CDR2 YSLEER. The CDR3 has 15 amino acids. Here the CDR3 DNA reads TGCGCCAGCAGCCAAGAGGGGGCCGGCAATCAGCCCCAGCATTTT. It specifies CASSQEGAGNQPQHF.

The V call is TRBV2, the J call TRBJ1-5; no definite D call. Germline lookup yields CDR1 SNHLY and CDR2 FYNNEI. V was clipped by 4 bases and J by 1 base, with 14 bases between them. This CDR3 is 16 amino acids long. CDR3 nucleotide sequence: TGTGCCAGCAGTGGGGCGAGGATCGGGAGCAATCAGCCCCAGCATTTT. It codes for CASSGARIGSNQPQHF.

This chain uses TRBV27 with TRBJ2-1, with 8 bases matching TRBD1. The CDR3 consists of 15 residues. After removal of 3 bases from V and 4 bases from J, the junction contained 5 bases not matched to a gene. Germline CDR1 MNHEY, CDR2 SMNVEV (reference sequence). CDR3 sequence reads: CASSFGDRRYNEQFF. The CDR3 DNA reads as TGTGCCAGCAGTTTCGGGGACAGGCGATACAATGAGCAGTTCTTC.

This clone has a handful of counts. The chain has TRBV7-6 and TRBJ1-5; no clear D gene. CDR1 and CDR2 from the germline V gene are SGHVS and FNYEAQ. This CDR3 comprises 13 residues. V was pared by 0 bases and J by 6 bases, with 6 bases between. CDR3 nucleotide sequence: TGTGCCAGCAGCTTAGCGCTATTTCAGCCCCAGCATTTT. Its translation is CASSLALFQPQHF.

This rearrangement joins TRBV7-9 to TRBJ1-1, with a tentative D call TRBD1 (5 bases). Germline assignment: CDR1 SEHNR and CDR2 FQNEAQ (reference sequence). There are 14 residues in the CDR3. The ends were cut back, 5 bases at V and 7 bases at J, with 17 bases in the middle. The CDR3 sequence is CASSRGGDLDEAFF. CDR3 sequence (DNA): TGTGCCAGCAGCCGCGGGGGGGATTTGGATGAAGCTTTCTTT.

The gene calls are TRBV18 and TRBJ2-1, with 11 nucleotides matching TRBD2. The germline V gene encodes CDR1 KGHSH and CDR2 LQKENI. The V segment lost 0 bases and the J segment 5 bases; nucleotides outside the gene matches: 6. CDR3 length: 17 amino acids. The CDR3 here is CASSPPVAGGRDNEQFF. The CDR3 DNA sequence: TGTGCCAGCTCACCACCGGTAGCGGGAGGGCGGGACAATGAGCAGTTCTTC.

A few counts support this clone. The rearrangement links TRBV19 to TRBJ1-4; D is unresolved. Germline V gives CDR1 LNHDA, CDR2 SQIVND (reference sequence). The length of the CDR3 is 13 residues. V gave up 5 bases and J gave up 6 bases, with 10 bases separating them. In DNA form, the CDR3 reads TGTGCCAGTAGTCCCGGTATTGATGAAAAACTGTTTTTT. Protein sequence: CASSPGIDEKLFF.

The chain joins TRBV6-5 to TRBJ1-3, with 8 bases identical to TRBD1. The CDR3 extends over 14 amino acids. The germline V gene encodes CDR1 MNHEY and CDR2 SVGAGI. Unmatched junction bases numbered 5, after V lost 6 bases and J lost 4 bases. DNA for the CDR3: TGTGCCAGCAGCATGGACAGGGCCGGAAACACCATATATTTT. Protein: CASSMDRAGNTIYF.